This entry is about one T cell receptor beta chain. The target antigen is unknown. Trimming stripped 2 bases from V and 7 bases from J, with 14 bases between. The germline V gene encodes CDR1 SGHTA and CDR2 FQGTGA. This CDR3 has 14 residues. This sample is part of a study of identical twins. General study results and limits: These conclusions were based on statistical analysis (cross-sectional, not following the same donors). Invariant MAIT and iNKT cells are populations that could partly confound zero-insertion analyses. Abundant cord blood beta clonotypes carried fewer insertions; memory repertoires showed none. Twin pairs' shared out-of-frame alpha sequences were enriched in low generation probability.

Each CDR3 protein gets one entry after TCRdb re-called the 5' RACE reads with MiXCR. The table has about 220,000 distinct CDR3 sequences, around 6.9% seen once. This same sample was also taken into another study, of yellow fever vaccine responses in identical twins.

The rearrangement joins TRBV7-3 to TRBJ2-5; D may be TRBD1 (6 bases). The receptor comes from a woman between 18 and 30 years old in good health. Sequenced: memory (CD45RO+) T cells sorted from blood. In DNA form, the CDR3 reads TGTGCCAGCAGCTTAGGGACAAGGGAAGGGACCCAGTACTTC. This encodes CASSLGTREGTQYF.